These T cell receptor beta chains were read from a single sample in a study of cytomegalovirus exposure and HLA in healthy donors. Sequenced by immunoSEQ multiplex PCR; TCRdb stores in-frame clones only, minus some. The sample includes 95,000 to 100,000 clones, about 80% of them seen just once. Input material: PBMCs. The receptors were gathered from a man in his forties in good health and CMV-seronegative. The CDR3 runs from the conserved cysteine through the conserved F or W. The order of the fields is D gene, clone size, CDR3 length, J gene, V gene, CDR3 DNA, CDR3 protein. The D gene is left open where the match is weak. A clone size is listed for some rows: how often the clone was seen (once, few, many), or a class if it is expanded.

d_gene: .; abundance: few; len: 17; j_gene: TRBJ2-1; v_gene: TRBV7-3; CDR3nt: TGTGCCAGCAGCCCAACCCCCGACAGTGGAAACTACAATGAGCAGTTCTTC; CDR3aa: CASSPTPDSGNYNEQFF
d_gene: TRBD1; abundance: few; len: 16; j_gene: TRBJ1-4; v_gene: TRBV7-9; CDR3nt: TGTGCCAGCAGCTTAGAAGGTACAGGGGCTAATGAAAAACTGTTTTTT; CDR3aa: CASSLEGTGANEKLFF
d_gene: .; abundance: .; len: 17; j_gene: TRBJ2-5; v_gene: TRBV25-1; CDR3nt: TGTGCCAGCAGTGAAGGTATAGGGGGGGGGAACCAAGAGACCCAGTACTTC; CDR3aa: CASSEGIGGGNQETQYF
d_gene: TRBD1; abundance: .; len: 16; j_gene: TRBJ2-4; v_gene: TRBV4-2; CDR3nt: TGTGCCAGCAGCCAAGGGGACAGGGGGCAGGCAAACATTCAGTACTTC; CDR3aa: CASSQGDRGQANIQYF
d_gene: TRBD2; abundance: .; len: 16; j_gene: TRBJ2-5; v_gene: TRBV5-5; CDR3nt: TGTGCCAGCAGCTTGGCACTAGCGGGACCCCAAGAGACCCAGTACTTC; CDR3aa: CASSLALAGPQETQYF
d_gene: TRBD1; abundance: .; len: 16; j_gene: TRBJ1-1; v_gene: TRBV27; CDR3nt: TGTGCCAGCAGTTTAAATGGGAAGGGGGCGGACACTGAAGCTTTCTTT; CDR3aa: CASSLNGKGADTEAFF
d_gene: .; abundance: .; len: 16; j_gene: TRBJ2-3; v_gene: TRBV9; CDR3nt: TGTGCCAGCAGCGTAGGTGGGGCGGACCGCACAGATACGCAGTATTTT; CDR3aa: CASSVGGADRTDTQYF
d_gene: TRBD1; abundance: .; len: 13; j_gene: TRBJ2-5; v_gene: TRBV7-2; CDR3nt: TGTGCCAGCAGTCGGACAGGGATGGAGACCCAGTACTTC; CDR3aa: CASSRTGMETQYF
d_gene: .; abundance: .; len: 13; j_gene: TRBJ2-1; v_gene: TRBV6-5; CDR3nt: TGTGCCAGCACAAAAACAGGCTTCAATGAGCAGTTCTTC; CDR3aa: CASTKTGFNEQFF
d_gene: .; abundance: .; len: 11; j_gene: TRBJ1-1; v_gene: TRBV2; CDR3nt: TGTGCCAGCAGGGAGGGCCCTGAAGCTTTCTTT; CDR3aa: CASREGPEAFF
d_gene: TRBD1; abundance: few; len: 14; j_gene: TRBJ2-7; v_gene: TRBV6-5; CDR3nt: TGTGCCAGCAGAAAACCGGGACAGAGCTACGAGCAGTACTTC; CDR3aa: CASRKPGQSYEQYF
d_gene: .; abundance: .; len: 14; j_gene: TRBJ1-2; v_gene: TRBV5-6; CDR3nt: TGTGCCAGCAGCTTGGTAGGCCGGGTCTATGGCTACACCTTC; CDR3aa: CASSLVGRVYGYTF
d_gene: .; abundance: .; len: 13; j_gene: TRBJ2-5; v_gene: TRBV7-9; CDR3nt: TGTGCCAGCAGCCGGGGGACGGGAGAGACCCAGTACTTC; CDR3aa: CASSRGTGETQYF
d_gene: TRBD2; abundance: .; len: 15; j_gene: TRBJ2-7; v_gene: TRBV15; CDR3nt: TGTGCCACCAGCCCTGGGGACAGCGGGGGGTACGAGCAGTACTTC; CDR3aa: CATSPGDSGGYEQYF
d_gene: .; abundance: .; len: 14; j_gene: TRBJ1-5; v_gene: TRBV28; CDR3nt: TGTGCCAGCAGTTTCGGGGGGCACGGTCAGCCCCAGCATTTT; CDR3aa: CASSFGGHGQPQHF
d_gene: .; abundance: .; len: 14; j_gene: TRBJ1-3; v_gene: TRBV11-2; CDR3nt: TGTGCCAGCAGCTTTGCGGTGTCTGGAAACACCATATATTTT; CDR3aa: CASSFAVSGNTIYF
d_gene: TRBD2; abundance: .; len: 17; j_gene: TRBJ2-5; v_gene: TRBV9; CDR3nt: TGTGCCAGCAGCCCGGGGACTAGCGGGGGCCGCCAAGAGACCCAGTACTTC; CDR3aa: CASSPGTSGGRQETQYF
d_gene: TRBD1; abundance: once; len: 16; j_gene: TRBJ2-1; v_gene: TRBV5-4; CDR3nt: TGTGCCAGCAGCTTGGGCTGGGACAGCTCCTACAATGAGCAGTTCTTC; CDR3aa: CASSLGWDSSYNEQFF
d_gene: .; abundance: few; len: 15; j_gene: TRBJ1-6; v_gene: TRBV5-1; CDR3nt: TGCGCCAGCAGCTTGAGGCAGGGCTATAATTCACCCCTCCACTTT; CDR3aa: CASSLRQGYNSPLHF
d_gene: .; abundance: .; len: 14; j_gene: TRBJ2-7; v_gene: TRBV6-6; CDR3nt: TGTGCCAGCAGCACAGACGGCAACTCCTACGAGCAGTACTTC; CDR3aa: CASSTDGNSYEQYF
d_gene: .; abundance: .; len: 13; j_gene: TRBJ1-2; v_gene: TRBV2; CDR3nt: TGTGCCAGCAGGGCGACAGTATTACATGGCTACACCTTC; CDR3aa: CASRATVLHGYTF
d_gene: .; abundance: .; len: 14; j_gene: TRBJ1-4; v_gene: TRBV7-9; CDR3nt: TGTGCCAGCAGCTTAGCCGCAACTAATGAAAAACTGTTTTTT; CDR3aa: CASSLAATNEKLFF
d_gene: .; abundance: .; len: 15; j_gene: TRBJ1-1; v_gene: TRBV7-8; CDR3nt: TGTGCCAGCAGCTTAGAAGGGGGGGCGAACACTGAAGCTTTCTTT; CDR3aa: CASSLEGGANTEAFF
d_gene: TRBD1; abundance: .; len: 16; j_gene: TRBJ2-2; v_gene: TRBV4-2; CDR3nt: TGTGCCAGCAGCCAAGTGGGACAGGGGTCCACCGGGGAGCTGTTTTTT; CDR3aa: CASSQVGQGSTGELFF
d_gene: .; abundance: .; len: 11; j_gene: TRBJ2-2; v_gene: TRBV10-3; CDR3nt: TGTGCCATCACCCCGGGTGGGGAGCTGTTTTTT; CDR3aa: CAITPGGELFF
d_gene: TRBD1; abundance: .; len: 13; j_gene: TRBJ1-2; v_gene: TRBV25-1; CDR3nt: TGTGCCAGCAGTGATGGACAGGGGTCTGGCTACACCTTC; CDR3aa: CASSDGQGSGYTF
d_gene: TRBD2; abundance: .; len: 18; j_gene: TRBJ2-1; v_gene: TRBV7-2; CDR3nt: TGTGCCAGCAGACCTAGTGGGGTTCCGGGGGGTGATTACAATGAGCAGTTCTTC; CDR3aa: CASRPSGVPGGDYNEQFF
d_gene: .; abundance: .; len: 14; j_gene: TRBJ1-1; v_gene: TRBV6-5; CDR3nt: TGTGCCAGCAGTTACTCGGGTGGCGGGACTGAAGCTTTCTTT; CDR3aa: CASSYSGGGTEAFF
d_gene: .; abundance: .; len: 14; j_gene: TRBJ1-4; v_gene: TRBV12-1; CDR3nt: TGTGCCAGCAGCGCTCGACACACTAATGAAAAACTGTTTTTT; CDR3aa: CASSARHTNEKLFF